Listed below are T cell receptor beta chains from one sample, sequenced in a study of identical twins. TCRdb used MiXCR to reprocess the 5' RACE reads, holding one entry per CDR3 protein. The sample carries 1.5 million to 2 million distinct CDR3 sequences, about 31% recorded once. Sequencing input: cord blood. These receptors all come from a newborn girl in good health. CDR3s include the opening cysteine and the closing phenylalanine or tryptophan. A D gene is named only where the DNA matches it firmly. Expanded clones are given a class, and other clones once, few, many or no size at all.

TGTGCCAGCAGCCAAGATACCGGGAGGATCTACGAGCAGTACTTC	CASSQDTGRIYEQYF	many	TRBD2	TRBV3-1	TRBJ2-7
TGTGCCAGCAGCCAAGGTCCTTTGGGGGAGACCCAGTACTTC	CASSQGPLGETQYF	few	NA	TRBV4-2	TRBJ2-5
TGCGCCAGCACTGGGACCGGGGGGTCTTCACCCCTCCACTTT	CASTGTGGSSPLHF	few	NA	TRBV5-1	TRBJ1-6
TGTGCCAGCAGTTTATGGGACAGCTCCTACAATGAGCAGTACTTC	CASSLWDSSYNEQYF	NA	TRBD1	TRBV27	TRBJ2-7
TGTGCCAGCAGTTTTGGGCAGGAGGGCGGGGAGCTGTTTTTT	CASSFGQEGGELFF	NA	NA	TRBV28	TRBJ2-2
TGCAGTGCTAGATCGAATAGGGTATGGGCAGATACGCAGTATTTT	CSARSNRVWADTQYF	few	NA	TRBV20-1	TRBJ2-3
TGCGCCAGCAGCATCTCCCGGGGCCCCTATGGCTACACCTTC	CASSISRGPYGYTF	NA	NA	TRBV5-1	TRBJ1-2
TGTGCCAGCAGCTCCACTCCGAGACTTGTCTACGAGCAGTACTTC	CASSSTPRLVYEQYF	many	NA	TRBV7-2	TRBJ2-7
TGTGCCAGCAGTTTCCCTAACTCCCGGGAACAACAAGAGACCCAGTACTTC	CASSFPNSREQQETQYF	few	NA	TRBV27	TRBJ2-5
TGTGCCAGCAGCTTAGCAGGGGGAGCCACGGGCAATGAGCAGTTCTTC	CASSLAGGATGNEQFF	NA	TRBD1	TRBV11-2	TRBJ2-1
TGTGCCAGCCCCCGACTAGCGGGAGACAATGAGCAGTACTTC	CASPRLAGDNEQYF	NA	TRBD2	TRBV2	TRBJ2-7
TGTGCCAGCAGTCCAGAACAGGGGGGATACTACGAGCAGTACTTC	CASSPEQGGYYEQYF	NA	TRBD1	TRBV27	TRBJ2-7
TGTGCCAGCAGTTTATCGTTAGCTCATAGATCCTACAATGAGCAGTTCTTC	CASSLSLAHRSYNEQFF	few	NA	TRBV28	TRBJ2-1
TGTGCCAGCAGCCCCCCCCGGGACAGGGGTTATTCACCCCTCCACTTT	CASSPPRDRGYSPLHF	NA	TRBD1	TRBV7-9	TRBJ1-6
TGTGCCAGCAGTTTGTATGCAGGAATGGGGAACACTGAAGCTTTCTTT	CASSLYAGMGNTEAFF	NA	NA	TRBV28	TRBJ1-1
TGCGCCAGCAGCCAAGTCCGACTAGCGGTGAAATACAATGAGCAGTTCTTC	CASSQVRLAVKYNEQFF	NA	TRBD2	TRBV4-1	TRBJ2-1
TGTGCCAGCAGCTCGGGACAGGGAATCGGGGAGCTGTTTTTT	CASSSGQGIGELFF	few	TRBD1	TRBV7-7	TRBJ2-2
TGTGCTAGTGGTTTGGTACTAAGACAGGGGCGGTTTAGCACAGATACGCAGTATTTT	CASGLVLRQGRFSTDTQYF	NA	TRBD1	TRBV12-5	TRBJ2-3
TGTGCCAGCAGTCCTAAACGGGAACCGCGAAAACTGTTTTTT	CASSPKREPRKLFF	NA	NA	TRBV28	TRBJ1-4
TGTGCCAGCAGTTACTCGGGTATGGTTGGGGCCAACGTCCTGACTTTC	CASSYSGMVGANVLTF	NA	NA	TRBV6-5	TRBJ2-6
TGTGCCAGCAGCCCCTGGGACAGGGGAAGGGTAAACACTGAAGCTTTCTTT	CASSPWDRGRVNTEAFF	NA	TRBD1	TRBV5-5	TRBJ1-1
TGTGCCAGCCGAATTAGCGATGAGCAGTTCTTC	CASRISDEQFF	few	NA	TRBV27	TRBJ2-1
TGTGCCAGCAGCCCCACGGACAGGGCGTATGGCTACACCTTC	CASSPTDRAYGYTF	NA	TRBD1	TRBV4-2	TRBJ1-2
TGTGCCACCAGTGCGACAGGGGAAGAAGCCAAAAACATTCAGTACTTC	CATSATGEEAKNIQYF	NA	TRBD1	TRBV15	TRBJ2-4
TGCGCCAGCAGCTTGAACCCGTGGGAGGGGCTCAATGAGCAGTTCTTC	CASSLNPWEGLNEQFF	NA	TRBD2	TRBV5-1	TRBJ2-1
TGTGCCTGGAGTCCGGACACCTACGAGCAGTACTTC	CAWSPDTYEQYF	NA	NA	TRBV30	TRBJ2-7
TGTGCCAGCAGTTTCGGGACTAGCGGGAAGAGCGAGCAGTACTTC	CASSFGTSGKSEQYF	NA	TRBD2	TRBV27	TRBJ2-7
TGTGCCAGCAGCCCCGGGTATGTCTACACAGATACGCAGTATTTT	CASSPGYVYTDTQYF	NA	NA	TRBV9	TRBJ2-3
TGCAGTGCTAGAGGGGAACAGGGTCCGTACAATGAGCAGTTCTTC	CSARGEQGPYNEQFF	NA	NA	TRBV20-1	TRBJ2-1
TGTGCCAGCTCACCACCGTCTCGGCCCCATGGCTACACCTTC	CASSPPSRPHGYTF	NA	NA	TRBV18	TRBJ1-2
TGTGCCAGCAGCGTCGGGACGGCTACTCAACCCCTAGCCAAAAACATTCAGTACTTC	CASSVGTATQPLAKNIQYF	few	NA	TRBV7-2	TRBJ2-4
TGCGCCAGCAGCCGACAAACACACAGAGGGGATACGCAGTATTTT	CASSRQTHRGDTQYF	few	NA	TRBV5-1	TRBJ2-3
TGCAGTGCTAGACGGACAGGGGTTTCCTACGAGCAGTACTTC	CSARRTGVSYEQYF	NA	TRBD1	TRBV20-1	TRBJ2-7